The present TCR beta chain was sequenced within a study of T cell changes during pregnancy in multiple sclerosis. This clone was observed a handful of times. The germline V gene encodes CDR1 MNHEY and CDR2 SVGAGI. This CDR3 is built from 12 residues. Between the trimmed V and J ends, which lost 2 bases and 7 bases, there was a span of 8 bases. Only in-frame clones appear in the TCRdb table, and some are missing; sequencing was by immunoSEQ multiplex PCR. In the table there are 65,000 to 80,000 clones, 85% to 95% of which are singletons. The receptor was isolated from a female donor with multiple sclerosis, enrolled in a pregnancy study. The material was peripheral blood, obtained in the first trimester of pregnancy. The V gene is TRBV6-5, the J gene TRBJ1-1; no clear D gene. The CDR3 DNA reads TGTGCCAGCAGTTACGGAGGGAATGAAGCTTTCTTT. Its protein is CASSYGGNEAFF.